The present entry profiles one TCR beta chain with its context. The antigen is undetermined. This sample is drawn from a study of cytomegalovirus exposure and HLA in healthy donors. Points from the study as a whole: Segments of the TCR beta V type were, in most cases, productive about 87% or about 30% of the time in an earlier analysis.

This CDR3 has 15 amino acids. Germline V gene sequence: CDR1 SGHTA, CDR2 FQGTGA. V dropped 0 bases and J dropped 1 base, with 9 bases sitting between them. The study ran its PCR with 60 Vbeta and 13 Jbeta primers. Produced via immunoSEQ multiplex PCR; TCRdb's table is partial and in-frame only. The sample records about 200,000 clones, under 85% being singletons. The specimen sequenced was PBMCs. The TCR originated in a man between 50 and 59 years old in good health and CMV-seronegative. The rearrangement links TRBV7-3 to TRBJ1-1; D not resolved. CDR3: CASSLTSGENTEAFF. CDR3 bases: TGTGCCAGCAGCTTAACTTCCGGAGAGAACACTGAAGCTTTCTTT.